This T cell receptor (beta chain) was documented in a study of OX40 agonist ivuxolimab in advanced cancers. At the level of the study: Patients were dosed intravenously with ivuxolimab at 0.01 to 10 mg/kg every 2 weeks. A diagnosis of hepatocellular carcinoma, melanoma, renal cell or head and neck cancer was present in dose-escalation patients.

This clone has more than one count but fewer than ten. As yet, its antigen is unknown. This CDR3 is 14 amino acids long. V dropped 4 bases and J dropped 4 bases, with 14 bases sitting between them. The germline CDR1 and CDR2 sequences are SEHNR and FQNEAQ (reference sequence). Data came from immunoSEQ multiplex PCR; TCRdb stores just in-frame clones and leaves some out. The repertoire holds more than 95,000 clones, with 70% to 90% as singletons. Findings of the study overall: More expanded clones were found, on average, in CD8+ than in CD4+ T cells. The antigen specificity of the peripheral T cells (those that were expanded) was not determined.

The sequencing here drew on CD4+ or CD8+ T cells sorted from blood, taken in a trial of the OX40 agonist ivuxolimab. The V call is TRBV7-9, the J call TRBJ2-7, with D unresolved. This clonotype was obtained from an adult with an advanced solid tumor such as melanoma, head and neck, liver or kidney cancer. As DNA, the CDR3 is TGTGCCAGCAGCTCCTTGGCCAGACGATACGAGCAGTACTTC. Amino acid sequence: CASSSLARRYEQYF.